This T cell receptor (beta chain) came from a study of shared clonotypes between healthy human individuals (dated by TCRdb to 2020 to 2021). Broadly, across the study: A few men and a couple of women, aged 18 to 49 years, made up the cohort. Each donor's leukapheresis produced roughly between about 0.8 and 8.9 billion PBMCs. Blood TCR repertoires of a handful of healthy adults were deeply sequenced to estimate repertoire size and the extent of clonotype sharing between individuals. To increase sequencing depth and limit assay-specific biases, different laboratories used diverse techniques to prepare libraries and sequence TCR repertoires. Per donor, three plates each were used for CD4 naive and CD4 memory, two for CD8 naive, and one for CD8 memory. General study outcomes and caveats: Pairwise subsampling led to the expectation that sequencing depth would affect the degree of clonotype sharing among donors. Sampling was limited to blood, and TCR repertoires in tissue likely differ from TCR repertoires in blood. Higher generation probabilities were observed for clonotypes shared by all four sorted-subset donors than for non-shared clonotypes. Larger estimated clonotype richness was generally found for naive subsets than for memory subsets. Across four donors, about 5.2% of naive CD4, approximately 3.5% of naive CD8, 2.3% of memory CD4, and over 0.35% of memory CD8 clonotypes were shared. Because the study included a small number of donors, the genetic and exposure-history diversity represented was limited. Rarefaction of sorted-subset datasets indicated incomplete sequencing despite the large sequencing depth.

The donors were healthy, HIV-negative adults with no recently reported acute infections or vaccinations. Every donor was a Caucasian adult living in Nashville, Tennessee, USA. CD4+ T cells were enriched by magnetic negative selection; naive cells were then positively selected on CD45RA, and the negative fraction formed the memory subset. Blood was collected by leukapheresis, and PBMCs were isolated by Ficoll-Histopaque density gradient centrifugation and then cryopreserved in liquid nitrogen vapor phase. Analytical flow cytometry was used to check the purity and quantity of every magnetically sorted T cell population. Genomic DNA was isolated from every sorted fraction and measured by UV absorbance on a Nanodrop 2000c. TCR CDR3 regions were amplified from genomic DNA by multiplex PCR using the deep immunoSEQ assay. Genomic DNA extracted from each cell subset was distributed evenly over all wells of several immunoSEQ 96-well plates, and each plate served as one replicate. For sorted subsets, each replicate PCR was loaded with 150 to 250 ng genomic DNA, equivalent to about 33,000 T cell genomes. Purified libraries were quantified with a Qubit 3.0 fluorometer, sized on a Bioanalyzer 2100, and re-quantified with the KAPA Library Quantification kit. A separate single-read 150-cycle Illumina NextSeq 550 flow cell was used to sequence each immunoSEQ 96-well plate. The study's own analysis went as follows. Because only junctional sequences without quality scores were contained in the immunoSEQ output, filtering matching that applied to full-length reads could not be performed. To assign V/J genes and CDR3, sequences were annotated using PyIR, a Python wrapper for IgBLAST v1.9, with IMGT germline references. Reads were removed for weak V/J assignments (E-value above 1e-6), missing CDR3, stop codons, out-of-frame junctions, or ambiguous translated residues. V3J clonotypes were defined by identical inferred V gene, J gene, and CDR3 amino acid sequence. Percentage overlap between repertoires was computed as shared unique clonotypes divided by the size of the smaller repertoire. Richness of each repertoire was evaluated using RTK rarefaction, the Chao1 estimator, and Recon v2.1 estimates of unobserved clonotypes. Generation probabilities were computed with OLGA for all TCRbeta clonotypes obtained by the gDNA method from a handful of donors. TCRdb limited this immuneACCESS table to in-frame rearrangements with V and J called. A share of clones is missing; checked studies link under half to unresolved V genes, and the rest is unexplained. D and trimming were read from the DNA, whereas the V and J calls and clone size are those reported in that table. The sample table holds more than 2,000,000 clones, of which just over 90% were seen once. The top ten hold roughly 0.36% of the sample.

The CDR3 has 15 amino acids, counting the end cysteine and phenylalanine. The entry retains the CDR3 DNA only, 45 bases that are in frame from base 1. Trimming leaves V shorter by 1 base and J shorter by 10 bases, with the junction holding 5 bases beyond the gene matches. The germline V gene encodes CDR1 SGHVS and CDR2 FQNEAQ. This clone was observed a single time. What antigen it recognizes has not been identified. Per-base qualities were not stored, and no clone one base away is much larger. The sequence derives from a man aged 18 to 30 in good health. Some clones in this sample may be carry-over from other donors' samples. The sequencing input was naive CD4+ T cells from PBMCs. Sample cell subset or site, as interpreted from the label and publication: CD45RA+ positively selected. The chain is made from TRBV7-8 and TRBJ1-4; a stretch of 11 junction bases matches TRBD1. The CDR3 region has the sequence CASSLVGQGAGKLFF. The nucleotide sequence is TGTGCCAGCAGCTTAGTCGGACAGGGGGCGGGAAAACTGTTTTTT.